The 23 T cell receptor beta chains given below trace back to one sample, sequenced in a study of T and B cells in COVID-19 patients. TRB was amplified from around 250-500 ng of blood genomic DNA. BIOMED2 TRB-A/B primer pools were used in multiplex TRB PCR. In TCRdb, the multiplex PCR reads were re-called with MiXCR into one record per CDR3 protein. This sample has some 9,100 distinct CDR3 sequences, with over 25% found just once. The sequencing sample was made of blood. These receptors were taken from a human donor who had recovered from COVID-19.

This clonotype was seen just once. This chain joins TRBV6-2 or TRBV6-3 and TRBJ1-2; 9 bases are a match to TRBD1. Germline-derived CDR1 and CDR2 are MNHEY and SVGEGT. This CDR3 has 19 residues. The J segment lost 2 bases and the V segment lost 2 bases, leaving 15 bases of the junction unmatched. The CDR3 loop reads CASSYRATGTGISNYGYTF. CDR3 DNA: TGTGCCAGCAGTTACCGGGCAACCGGGACAGGGATATCCAACTATGGCTACACCTTC.

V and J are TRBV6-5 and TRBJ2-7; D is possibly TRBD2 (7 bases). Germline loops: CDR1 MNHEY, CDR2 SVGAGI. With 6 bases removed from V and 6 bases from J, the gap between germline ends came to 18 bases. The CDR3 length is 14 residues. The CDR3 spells CASRARGGVLEQYF. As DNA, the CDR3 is TGTGCCAGCAGGGCTAGGGGGGGGGTGCTCGAGCAGTACTTC.

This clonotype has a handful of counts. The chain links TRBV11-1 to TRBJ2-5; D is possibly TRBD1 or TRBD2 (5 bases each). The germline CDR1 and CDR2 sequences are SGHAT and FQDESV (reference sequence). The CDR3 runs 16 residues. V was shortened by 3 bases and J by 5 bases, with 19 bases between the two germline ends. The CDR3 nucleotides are TGTGCCAGCAGCTTCACGAGACAGCGGCTGGAGGAGACCCAGTACTTC. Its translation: CASSFTRQRLEETQYF.

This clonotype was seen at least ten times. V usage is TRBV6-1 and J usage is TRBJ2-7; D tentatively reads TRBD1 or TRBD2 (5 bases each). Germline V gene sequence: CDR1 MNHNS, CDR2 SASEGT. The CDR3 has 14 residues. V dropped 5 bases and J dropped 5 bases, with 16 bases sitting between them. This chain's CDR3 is CASSSRDRLDEQYF. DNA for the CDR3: TGTGCCAGCAGTTCCCGGGACCGCCTGGACGAGCAGTACTTC.

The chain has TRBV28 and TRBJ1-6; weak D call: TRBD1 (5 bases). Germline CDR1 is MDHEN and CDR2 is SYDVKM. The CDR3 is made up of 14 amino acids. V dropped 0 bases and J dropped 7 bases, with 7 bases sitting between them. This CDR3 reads CASSLWGLNSPLHF. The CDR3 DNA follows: TGTGCCAGCAGTTTATGGGGACTCAATTCACCCCTCCACTTT. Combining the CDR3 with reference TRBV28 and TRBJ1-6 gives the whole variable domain DVKVTQSSRYLVKRTGEKVFLECVQDMDHENMFWYRQDPGLGLRLIYFSYDVKMKEKGDIPEGYSVSREKKERFSLILESASTNQTSMYLCASSLWGLNSPLHFGNGTRLTVT.

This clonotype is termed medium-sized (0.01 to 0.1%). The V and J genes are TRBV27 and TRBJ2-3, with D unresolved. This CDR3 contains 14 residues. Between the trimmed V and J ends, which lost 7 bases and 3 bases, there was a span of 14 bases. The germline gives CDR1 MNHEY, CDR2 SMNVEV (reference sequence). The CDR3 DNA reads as TGTGCCAGCAAGCTGATGGGGTTGACAGATACGCAGTATTTT. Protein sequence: CASKLMGLTDTQYF.

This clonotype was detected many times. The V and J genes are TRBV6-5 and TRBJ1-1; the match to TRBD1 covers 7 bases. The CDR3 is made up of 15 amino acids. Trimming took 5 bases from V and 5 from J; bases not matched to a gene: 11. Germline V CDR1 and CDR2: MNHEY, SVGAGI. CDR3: CASSPQQGRGTEAFF. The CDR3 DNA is TGTGCCAGCAGTCCGCAACAGGGGAGGGGGACTGAAGCTTTCTTT.

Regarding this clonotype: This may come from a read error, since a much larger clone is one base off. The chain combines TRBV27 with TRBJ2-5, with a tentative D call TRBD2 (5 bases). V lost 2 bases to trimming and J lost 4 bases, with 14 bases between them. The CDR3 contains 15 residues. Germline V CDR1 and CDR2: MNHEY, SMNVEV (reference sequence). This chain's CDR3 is CASSLGGEGLETQYF. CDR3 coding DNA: TGTGCCAGCAGTTTAGGAGGAGAGGGTCTAGAGACCCAGTACTTC.

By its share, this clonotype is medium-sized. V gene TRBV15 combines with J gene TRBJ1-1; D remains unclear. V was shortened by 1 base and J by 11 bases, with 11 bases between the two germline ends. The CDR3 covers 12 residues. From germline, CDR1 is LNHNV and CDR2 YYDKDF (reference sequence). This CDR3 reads CATSRVLGEAFF. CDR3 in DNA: TGTGCCACCAGCAGAGTCCTCGGAGAGGCTTTCTTT.

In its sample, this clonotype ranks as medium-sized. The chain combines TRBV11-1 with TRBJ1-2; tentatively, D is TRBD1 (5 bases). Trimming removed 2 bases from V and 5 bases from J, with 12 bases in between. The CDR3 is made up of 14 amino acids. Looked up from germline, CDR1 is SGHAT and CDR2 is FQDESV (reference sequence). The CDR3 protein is CASSLNAGNYGYTF. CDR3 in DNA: TGTGCCAGCAGCTTAAACGCAGGGAATTATGGCTACACCTTC.

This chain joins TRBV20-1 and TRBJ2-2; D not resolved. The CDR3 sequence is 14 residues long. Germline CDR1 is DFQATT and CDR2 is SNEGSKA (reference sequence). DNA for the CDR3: TGCAGCTACAGTGGAAACTTGAACACCGGGGAGCTGTTTTTT. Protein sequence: CSYSGNLNTGELFF.

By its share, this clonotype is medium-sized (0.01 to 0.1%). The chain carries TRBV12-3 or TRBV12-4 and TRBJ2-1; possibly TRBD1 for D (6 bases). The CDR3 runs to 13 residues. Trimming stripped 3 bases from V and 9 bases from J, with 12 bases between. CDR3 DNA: TGTGCCAGCAGTTTTCGACAGGACGGTGAGCAGTTCTTC. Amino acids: CASSFRQDGEQFF.

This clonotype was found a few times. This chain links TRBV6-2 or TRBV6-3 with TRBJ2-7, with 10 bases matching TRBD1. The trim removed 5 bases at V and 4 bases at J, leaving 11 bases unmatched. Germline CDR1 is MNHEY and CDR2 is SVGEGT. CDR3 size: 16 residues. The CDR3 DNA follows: TGTGCCAGCAGTGGTTATGACAGGGGGCAAGCTTACGAGCAGTACTTC. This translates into CASSGYDRGQAYEQYF.

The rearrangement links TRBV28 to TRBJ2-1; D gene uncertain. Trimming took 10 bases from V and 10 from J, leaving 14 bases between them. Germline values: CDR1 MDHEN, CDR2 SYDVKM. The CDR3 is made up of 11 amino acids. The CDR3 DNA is TGTGCCACCATCCAACGTGGGGAGCAGTTCTTC. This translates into CATIQRGEQFF.

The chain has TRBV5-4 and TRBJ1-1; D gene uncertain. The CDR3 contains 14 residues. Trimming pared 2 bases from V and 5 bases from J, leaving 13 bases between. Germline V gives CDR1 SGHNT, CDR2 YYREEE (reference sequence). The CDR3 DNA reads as TGTGCCAGCAGCTTAGTGGATAGCTCTACTGAAGCTTTCTTT. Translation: CASSLVDSSTEAFF.

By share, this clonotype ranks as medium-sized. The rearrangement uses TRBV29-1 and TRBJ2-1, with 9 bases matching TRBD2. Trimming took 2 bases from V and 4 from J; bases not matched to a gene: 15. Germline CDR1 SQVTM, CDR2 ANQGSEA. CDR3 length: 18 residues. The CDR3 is CSVERSSGALSLYNEQFF. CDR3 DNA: TGCAGCGTTGAAAGGTCTAGCGGGGCCCTCTCTCTTTACAATGAGCAGTTCTTC.

CDR3 DNA: TGTGCCAGTAGCCAGGGACAGGGGTGGACTGAAGCTTTCTTT. Translated, it gives CASSQGQGWTEAFF. This chain links TRBV19 with TRBJ1-1, with 10 nucleotides matching TRBD1. The CDR3 loop spans 14 amino acids. CDR1 is LNHDA and CDR2 is SQIVND in the germline V gene (reference sequence). J was trimmed by 5 bases and V by 6 bases; bases with no gene match: 6.

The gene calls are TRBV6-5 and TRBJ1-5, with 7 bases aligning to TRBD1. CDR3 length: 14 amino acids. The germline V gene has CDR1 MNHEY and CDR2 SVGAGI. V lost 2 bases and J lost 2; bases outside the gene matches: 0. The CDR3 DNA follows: TGTGCCAGCAGTTACGGACAGGGCAATCAGCCCCAGCATTTT. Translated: CASSYGQGNQPQHF.

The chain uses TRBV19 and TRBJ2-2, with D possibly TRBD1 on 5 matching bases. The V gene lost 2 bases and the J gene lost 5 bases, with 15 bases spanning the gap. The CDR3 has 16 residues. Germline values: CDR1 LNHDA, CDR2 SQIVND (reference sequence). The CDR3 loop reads CASSILPRAGTGELFF. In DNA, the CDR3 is TGTGCCAGTAGTATATTGCCCAGGGCCGGGACCGGGGAGCTGTTTTTT. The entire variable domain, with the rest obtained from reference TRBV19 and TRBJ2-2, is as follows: DGGITQSPKYLFRKEGQNVTLSCEQNLNHDAMYWYRQDPGQGLRLIYYSQIVNDFQKGDIAEGYSVSREKKESFPLTVTSAQKNPTAFYLCASSILPRAGTGELFFGEGSRLTVL.

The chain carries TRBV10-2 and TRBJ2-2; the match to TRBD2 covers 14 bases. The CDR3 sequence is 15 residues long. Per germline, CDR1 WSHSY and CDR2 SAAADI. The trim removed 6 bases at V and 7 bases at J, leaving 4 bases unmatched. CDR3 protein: CASRGLAGAGGELFF. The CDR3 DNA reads TGCGCCAGCAGGGGACTAGCGGGGGCCGGCGGGGAGCTGTTTTTT.

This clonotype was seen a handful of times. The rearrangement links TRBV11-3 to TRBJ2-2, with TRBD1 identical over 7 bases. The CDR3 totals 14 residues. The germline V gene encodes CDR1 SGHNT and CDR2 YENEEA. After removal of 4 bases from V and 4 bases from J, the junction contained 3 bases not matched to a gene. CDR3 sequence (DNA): TGTGCCAGCAGCTCCGGGACAGTCACCGGGGAGCTGTTTTTT. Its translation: CASSSGTVTGELFF.

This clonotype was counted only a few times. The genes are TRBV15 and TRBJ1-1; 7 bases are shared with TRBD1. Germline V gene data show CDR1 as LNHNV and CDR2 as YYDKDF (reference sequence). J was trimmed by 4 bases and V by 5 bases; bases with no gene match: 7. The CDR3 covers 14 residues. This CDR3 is CATSPRWTGTEAFF. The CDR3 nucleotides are TGTGCCACCAGCCCCCGGTGGACAGGCACTGAAGCTTTCTTT.

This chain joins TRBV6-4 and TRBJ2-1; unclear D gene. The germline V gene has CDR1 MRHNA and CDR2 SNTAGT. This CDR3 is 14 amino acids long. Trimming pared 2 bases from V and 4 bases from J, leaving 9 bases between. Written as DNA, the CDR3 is TGTGCCAGCAGTGACGAGGCGGATTACAATGAGCAGTTCTTC. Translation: CASSDEADYNEQFF.